This entry concerns a single T cell receptor beta chain. PBMCs yielded sorted CD4+ and CD8+ T cells. Following RNA extraction, reverse transcription yielded cDNA that acted as the sequencing template. Here immunoSEQ multiplex PCR was the method, and the copy in TCRdb shows in-frame clones only, minus some. The sample lists some 180,000 clones, roughly 56% occurring once. This record belongs to a study of CD8+ T cells in alopecia areata. This CDR3 comprises 16 residues. Germline CDR1 and CDR2: SGHTA and FQGNSA. V lost 1 base and J 4 bases, leaving 14 bases between the germline ends. Sequenced material: CD8+ T cells sorted from blood. This TCR was sampled from a human donor in good health. This rearrangement joins TRBV7-2 to TRBJ2-1; possible D gene TRBD2, 5 bases. The CDR3 loop is CASSLGPHGGYNEQFF. CDR3 DNA: TGTGCCAGCAGCTTAGGGCCCCATGGCGGGTACAATGAGCAGTTCTTC.